These 30 T cell receptor beta chains originate from one sample sequenced in a study of blood T cell repertoires in COVID-19 (dated by TCRdb to the early 2020s). Library prep was done by the immunoSEQ multiplex PCR assay. Entries here come from immuneACCESS through TCRdb and include only in-frame sequences with V and J called. Some clones fail to appear in such tables; in the studies checked, an unresolved V gene covers under half of the shortfall, and the cause of the remainder is unknown. In all, the sample holds 110,000 to 150,000 clones, and approximately 80% of those were seen once. The ten largest clones add up to roughly 4.7% of the sample. Sequencing was carried out using peripheral blood. The source is a woman aged 45-60 years with acute or convalescent COVID-19.

The chain combines TRBV2 with TRBJ2-1; D is uncertain. Trimming shortened V by 9 bases and J by 3 bases, and 9 bases separated the two germline ends. Looked up from germline, CDR1 is SNHLY and CDR2 is FYNNEI. The CDR3 is made up of 12 amino acids. CDR3 amino acids: CASGTNYNEQFF. CDR3 in DNA: TGTGCCAGTGGTACAAACTACAATGAGCAGTTCTTC. The full variable domain, completed using reference TRBV2 and TRBJ2-1, is EPEVTQTPSHQVTQMGQEVILRCVPISNHLYFYWYRQILGQKVEFLVSFYNNEISEKSEIFDDQFSVERPDGSNFTLKIRSTKLEDSAMYFCASGTNYNEQFFGPGTRLTVL.

The chain uses TRBV3-1 (or the pseudogene TRBV3-2) and TRBJ1-3; a possible D gene is TRBD1 (5 bases). Germline CDR1 reads LGHDT; CDR2 reads YNNKEL (reference sequence). The length of the CDR3 is 14 residues. V lost 4 bases, J lost 3 bases, and 10 bases lay in between. The CDR3 DNA sequence: TGTGCCAGCAGCCCCCAAGGGGTTGGAAACACCATATATTTT. Translating it yields CASSPQGVGNTIYF.

The gene calls are TRBV6-2 or TRBV6-3 and TRBJ1-1; the match to TRBD1 covers 7 bases. The CDR3 extends over 17 amino acids. Germline trimming cut 6 bases from V and 5 bases from J; bases unmatched to any gene: 18. Per germline, CDR1 MNHEY and CDR2 SVGEGT. The chain's CDR3 is CASSLPPFTGEFTEAFF. The CDR3 nucleotides are TGTGCCAGCAGCCTGCCCCCATTTACAGGGGAGTTTACTGAAGCTTTCTTT.

This clone was recorded a few times. The chain employs TRBV27 and TRBJ1-1; D ambiguous. Germline V lookup: CDR1 MNHEY, CDR2 SMNVEV (reference sequence). The ends were cut back, 5 bases at V and 10 bases at J, with 11 bases in the middle. The CDR3 is 11 amino acids. The CDR3 loop is CASSTNDRAFF. The CDR3 DNA reads TGTGCCAGCAGTACTAATGACCGAGCTTTCTTT.

The rearrangement links TRBV2 to TRBJ1-2; tentatively, D is TRBD1 (5 bases). V was trimmed by 8 bases and J by 2 bases, leaving 15 bases between them. Germline values: CDR1 SNHLY, CDR2 FYNNEI. This CDR3 is built from 14 residues. The CDR3 nucleotides are TGTGCCAGCGGGGCCCGGACGGAAAACTATGGCTACACCTTC. It specifies CASGARTENYGYTF.

J is TRBJ2-2 and V is TRBV11-2, with a tentative D call TRBD2 (5 bases). The CDR3 runs 15 residues. Germline CDR1 reads SGHAT; CDR2 reads FQNNGV. V was trimmed by 2 bases and J by 2 bases, leaving 9 bases between them. CDR3 sequence: CASSLNSANTGELFF. For the CDR3, the DNA is TGTGCCAGCAGCTTAAATAGCGCAAACACCGGGGAGCTGTTTTTT.

This clone has a handful of counts. The chain couples TRBV10-2 to TRBJ2-7, with no clear D. The V gene's germline CDR1 is WSHSY and CDR2 SAAADI. Trimming removed 3 bases from V and 3 bases from J, with 9 bases in between. The length of the CDR3 is 13 residues. The CDR3: CASSEENYYEQYF. The CDR3, as DNA: TGCGCCAGCAGTGAAGAGAACTACTACGAGCAGTACTTC.

This chain joins TRBV6-2 or TRBV6-3 and TRBJ1-2, with D hard to call. With 5 bases removed from V and 4 bases from J, the gap between germline ends came to 14 bases. Germline V CDR1 and CDR2: MNHEY, SVGEGT. The CDR3 has 14 residues. The CDR3 DNA reads TGTGCCAGCAGTCCCCCTCCCGGGTCCTATGGCTACACCTTC. Amino acid sequence: CASSPPPGSYGYTF.

The chain uses TRBV19 and TRBJ1-1; D ambiguous. Germline V CDR1 and CDR2: LNHDA, SQIVND (reference sequence). This CDR3 region has 12 residues. V was pared by 3 bases and J by 7 bases, with 9 bases between. CDR3 sequence: CASSMGGLEAFF. DNA for the CDR3: TGTGCCAGTAGTATGGGAGGACTTGAAGCTTTCTTT.

This rearrangement joins TRBV6-2 or TRBV6-3 to TRBJ1-2, with TRBD1 matching 9 bases. J was trimmed by 4 bases and V by 5 bases; bases with no gene match: 5. The CDR3 extends over 14 amino acids. Germline CDR1 and CDR2: MNHEY and SVGEGT. CDR3 region: CASSAQGAGYGYTF. CDR3 coding DNA: TGTGCCAGCAGTGCACAGGGGGCTGGCTATGGCTACACCTTC.

The rearrangement links TRBV2 to TRBJ2-7, with 11 bases fitting TRBD2. In germline, CDR1 is SNHLY, CDR2 FYNNEI. CDR3 length: 18 residues. Losses at the gene ends were 6 bases for V and 0 bases for J; bases not matched to a gene: 13. CDR3 sequence reads: CASRGTSGESRSSYEQYF. The DNA of the CDR3 is TGTGCCAGCAGGGGGACTAGCGGCGAATCTCGGAGCTCCTACGAGCAGTACTTC.

The chain couples TRBV19 to TRBJ2-2; 9 bases line up with TRBD2. The J segment lost 3 bases and the V segment lost 3 bases, leaving 8 bases of the junction unmatched. This CDR3 has 17 amino acids. Germline CDR1 and CDR2: LNHDA and SQIVND (reference sequence). CDR3 in amino acids: CASSIQRGARDTGELFF. The CDR3 nucleotides read TGTGCCAGTAGTATCCAGCGGGGGGCCAGGGACACCGGGGAGCTGTTTTTT.

This chain uses TRBV6-2 or TRBV6-3 with TRBJ2-3, with D perhaps matching TRBD2 (5 bases). Trimming stripped 7 bases from V and 4 bases from J, with 24 bases between. The CDR3 runs to 17 residues. Germline V gene sequence: CDR1 MNHEY, CDR2 SVGEGT. CDR3 bases: TGTGCCAGCATCCCAAAGCAAAACAGCGGCTGGTCAGATACGCAGTATTTT. Protein sequence: CASIPKQNSGWSDTQYF.

The gene calls are TRBV12-5 and TRBJ1-4; unclear D gene. V was pared by 4 bases and J by 8 bases, with 8 bases between. Per germline, CDR1 LGHNT and CDR2 FRNRAP. The CDR3 spans 12 residues. CDR3 in DNA: TGTGCTAGTGGTTCGGAGGTGGAAAAACTGTTTTTT. It specifies CASGSEVEKLFF.

This chain links TRBV27 with TRBJ1-1, with 8 bases that match TRBD1. The CDR3 sequence is 15 residues long. Germline trimming cut 5 bases from V and 4 bases from J; bases unmatched to any gene: 9. CDR1 and CDR2 from the germline V gene are MNHEY and SMNVEV (reference sequence). CDR3: CASSHRQGYGTEAFF. In DNA, the CDR3 is TGTGCCAGCAGTCACAGACAGGGGTATGGCACTGAAGCTTTCTTT.

There are a few counts of this clone. The chain uses TRBV10-1 and TRBJ1-4, with 7 bases that match TRBD1. With V trimmed by 7 bases and J by 4 bases, 6 bases remained unmatched. Germline loops: CDR1 WNHNN, CDR2 SYGVQD (reference sequence). The CDR3 has 14 residues. The CDR3 loop reads CASTVGTVNEKLFF. The CDR3, as DNA: TGCGCCAGCACTGTTGGGACAGTTAATGAAAAACTGTTTTTT.

The V and J genes are TRBV28 and TRBJ1-2, with 8 nucleotides matching TRBD1. This CDR3 region has 14 residues. Germline trimming cut 4 bases from V and 2 bases from J; bases unmatched to any gene: 3. Germline lookup yields CDR1 MDHEN and CDR2 SYDVKM. The CDR3 loop reads CASSSGGANYGYTF. CDR3 sequence (DNA): TGTGCCAGCAGTTCAGGGGGCGCGAACTATGGCTACACCTTC.

This sequence joins TRBV4-3 and TRBJ1-2; 7 bases are a match to TRBD1. CDR1 is LGHNA, CDR2 YSLEER, per germline. The CDR3 totals 15 residues. The V gene end was trimmed by 3 bases and the J gene end by 0 bases; junction bases not matched to a gene: 4. CDR3 amino acids: CASSQGDSTNYGYTF. CDR3 coding DNA: TGCGCCAGCAGCCAGGGGGACAGTACTAACTATGGCTACACCTTC.

V usage is TRBV7-9 and J usage is TRBJ1-5, with 8 bases fitting TRBD1. This CDR3 is built from 15 residues. Germline CDR1 is SEHNR and CDR2 is FQNEAQ (reference sequence). V lost 1 base, J lost 3 bases, and 2 bases stayed unmatched. The DNA of the CDR3 is TGTGCCAGCAGCTTAGGACAGGGGTTCAATCAGCCCCAGCATTTT. Its translation is CASSLGQGFNQPQHF.

The V and J genes are TRBV5-8 and TRBJ1-1, with 9 positions matching TRBD1. Germline assignment: CDR1 SGHTS and CDR2 YDEGEE. CDR3 length equals 16 residues. The junction had 9 bases not matched to a gene; V was cut back by 6 bases and J by 0 bases. CDR3 DNA sequence: TGTGCCAGCAACCTCGCACAGGGGGCTATGAACACTGAAGCTTTCTTT. It codes for CASNLAQGAMNTEAFF.

A few counts support this clone. The chain carries TRBV9 and TRBJ1-3; D is unresolved. CDR1 is SGDLS and CDR2 is YYNGEE in the germline V gene. This CDR3 has 14 residues. V lost 4 bases to trimming and J lost 11 bases, with 19 bases between them. This CDR3 reads CASSSLPSGPAIYF. As DNA, the CDR3 is TGTGCCAGCAGCTCCCTCCCCAGCGGGCCGGCCATATATTTT.

This clone was observed once. V gene TRBV6-6 combines with J gene TRBJ2-7, with TRBD2 identical over 7 bases. Trimming cost V 10 bases and J 3 bases; bases outside gene matches: 6. The CDR3 covers 12 residues. The germline V gene encodes CDR1 MNHNY and CDR2 SVGAGI (reference sequence). The CDR3 spells CATHGGGYEQYF. The CDR3 DNA follows: TGTGCCACACACGGCGGGGGCTACGAGCAGTACTTC.

V and J are TRBV5-1 and TRBJ2-7, with D perhaps TRBD1 (5 bases). The CDR3 length is 13 residues. Looked up from germline, CDR1 is SGHRS and CDR2 is YFSETQ. V dropped 5 bases and J dropped 1 base, with 10 bases sitting between them. The CDR3 reads CASRAGQSYEQYF. The CDR3 DNA is TGCGCCAGCAGGGCTGGACAATCCTACGAGCAGTACTTC.

The chain is built from TRBV7-3 and TRBJ1-2, with TRBD1 matching over 7 bases. Per the germline V gene, CDR1 is SGHTA and CDR2 is FQGTGA. The CDR3 is 13 residues long. The V gene end was trimmed by 3 bases and the J gene end by 3 bases; junction bases not matched to a gene: 1. DNA of the CDR3: TGTGCCAGCAGCTTCGACAGGGACTATGGCTACACCTTC. Encoded protein: CASSFDRDYGYTF.

This clone was found a few times. This chain uses TRBV7-8 with TRBJ1-6; weak D call: TRBD1 (5 bases). The CDR3 is 15 amino acids. V was cut by 4 bases and J by 4 bases, with 11 bases left in between. Per the germline V gene, CDR1 is SGHVS and CDR2 is FQNEAQ. The CDR3 loop is CASSSATAYNSPLHF. CDR3 in DNA: TGTGCCAGCAGCTCAGCGACAGCGTATAATTCACCCCTCCACTTT.

CDR3 DNA sequence: TGTGCCAGCAGTGAACTCGGAGGGACTCAGCCCCAGCATTTT. This encodes CASSELGGTQPQHF. This chain links TRBV25-1 with TRBJ1-5, with D perhaps matching TRBD1 (5 bases). The germline V gene has CDR1 MGHDK and CDR2 SYGVNS. Trimming stripped 2 bases from V and 6 bases from J, with 11 bases between. The CDR3 extends over 14 amino acids.

V and J are TRBV3-1 (or the pseudogene TRBV3-2) and TRBJ1-1; a weak D match, TRBD1 (6 bases). Germline V gene sequence: CDR1 LGHDT, CDR2 YNNKEL (reference sequence). The CDR3 is 15 amino acids. V was pared by 2 bases and J by 8 bases, with 18 bases between. CDR3 nucleotides: TGTGCCAGCAGCCAAAACGCCCAGGGGCGGCAGGAAGCTTTCTTT. Its translation is CASSQNAQGRQEAFF.

The gene calls are TRBV7-2 and TRBJ2-5, with D perhaps matching TRBD1 (5 bases). The CDR3 loop spans 13 amino acids. Per germline, CDR1 SGHTA and CDR2 FQGNSA. V dropped 3 bases and J dropped 2 bases, with 7 bases sitting between them. Here the CDR3 reads CASSFRQQETQYF. The DNA of the CDR3 is TGTGCCAGCAGCTTCCGACAGCAAGAGACCCAGTACTTC. Drawing the rest from reference TRBV7-2 and TRBJ2-5, the complete variable domain is GAGVSQSPSNKVTEKGKDVELRCDPISGHTALYWYRQSLGQGLEFLIYFQGNSAPDKSGLPSDRFSAERTGGSVSTLTIQRTQQEDSAVYLCASSFRQQETQYFGPGTRLLVL.

To note about this clone: Other DNA sequences in this specimen translate into the identical CDR3. The genes are TRBV5-1 and TRBJ2-1, with D possibly being TRBD2 (6 bases). CDR3 size: 15 residues. Trimming stripped 2 bases from V and 0 bases from J, with 9 bases between. Germline V gene data show CDR1 as SGHRS and CDR2 as YFSETQ. Here the CDR3 DNA reads TGCGCCAGCAGCTTAACCGGGAGCTCCTACAATGAGCAGTTCTTC. This codes for CASSLTGSSYNEQFF.

This chain connects TRBV29-1 to TRBJ2-1, with D tentatively TRBD2 (5 bases). The V gene's germline CDR1 is SQVTM and CDR2 ANQGSEA. CDR3 size: 14 residues. The germline V and J ends were trimmed by 1 base and 5 bases, with 12 bases remaining between them. CDR3 residues: CSVEGWLANNEQFF. As DNA, the CDR3 is TGCAGCGTTGAAGGGTGGCTAGCTAACAATGAGCAGTTCTTC.